This T cell receptor beta chain came from a study of long-term antiretroviral therapy in people with HIV. Runs used v3.0 of the immunoSEQ assay and were done at survey level. This table comes from immunoSEQ multiplex PCR, and its TCRdb copy is limited to in-frame clones, with some not included. The sample comprises some 34,000 clones, 95% to 97% of which are singletons, and roughly 2.5% rests with the top ten. Germline loops: CDR1 MGHRA, CDR2 YSYEKL. This CDR3 contains 13 residues. V shed 4 bases, J shed 9 bases, and the junction held 8 bases outside the gene matches. The sequenced sample was unsorted PBMCs, obtained approximately 6.5 years after starting antiretroviral therapy. V and J are TRBV4-1 and TRBJ2-5, with TRBD2 identical over 7 bases. The source is a man aged 30 to 45 with HIV. As DNA, the CDR3 is TGCGCCAGCAGCCCATGGGGGGGATCGGCCCAGTACTTC. This codes for CASSPWGGSAQYF.